This note documents a single T cell receptor (beta chain) sequence. Its antigen is unidentified. These data are taken from a study of cytomegalovirus exposure and HLA in healthy donors. General observations from the study: Researchers reportedly found TCR beta sequences accurately predicted most subjects' HLA-A and HLA-B alleles. Researchers counted 164 TCR beta chains as cytomegalovirus-associated.

Trimming removed 7 bases at V and 4 bases at J, with 16 bases between. CDR3 length: 14 residues. Germline V gene sequence: CDR1 MNHNY, CDR2 SVGAGI (reference sequence). A multiplex PCR was run with 60 Vbeta primers and 13 Jbeta primers. The repertoire was sequenced with immunoSEQ multiplex PCR; TCRdb's copy has only in-frame clones and lacks some. This table has roughly 160,000 clones, approximately 88% appearing once. The clonotype was recovered from a boy aged 2 to 10 in good health and CMV-seronegative. J is TRBJ1-2 and V is TRBV6-6; D unclear. Sequenced: PBMCs. The CDR3 spells CASTKDSGRYGYTF. The CDR3 DNA reads TGTGCCAGCACCAAAGACTCCGGCCGCTATGGCTACACCTTC.